Listed below are T cell receptor beta chains from one sample, sequenced in a study of cytomegalovirus exposure and HLA in healthy donors. This table comes from immunoSEQ multiplex PCR, and its TCRdb copy is limited to in-frame clones, with some not included. The sample carries hundreds of thousands of clones, approximately 84% recorded once. Sequences were obtained from PBMCs. The source is a girl aged 2-10 years in good health and CMV-seronegative. CDR3s include the opening cysteine and the closing phenylalanine or tryptophan. D genes are given only for firm matches. Clone size appears in some rows only: once, few, many, or a class for an expanded clone.

abundance	v_gene	j_gene	d_gene	CDR3nt	CDR3aa
.	TRBV7-8	TRBJ2-7	TRBD2	TGTGCCAGCAGCTTTTCGGCTAGCGGATTCGCTTCCTACGAGCAGTACTTC	CASSFSASGFASYEQYF
few	TRBV9	TRBJ1-1	.	TGTGCCAGCAGCGTAGCTAAGGGGCGTATCACTGAAGCTTTCTTT	CASSVAKGRITEAFF
.	TRBV15	TRBJ2-2	TRBD2	TGTGCCACCAGCAGAGAGGCAAAGGTAGCGGGAGGGCCACGGACCGGGGAGCTGTTTTTT	CATSREAKVAGGPRTGELFF
few	TRBV9	TRBJ1-5	.	TGTGCCAGCAGCGTAGACCAGGGCAATCAGCCCCAGCATTTT	CASSVDQGNQPQHF
.	TRBV5-1	TRBJ2-2	TRBD2	TGCGCCAGCAGCACAACAGCGGGAGCGAACACCGGGGAGCTGTTTTTT	CASSTTAGANTGELFF
.	TRBV21-1	TRBJ2-7	.	TGTGCCAGCAGCAAATTCTCGCACAGGGGGGATTCCTACGAGCAGTACTTC	CASSKFSHRGDSYEQYF
.	TRBV9	TRBJ1-2	TRBD1	TGTGCCAGCAGCCCCCTTCCGGGACAGAAACCACAGGGGTATGGCTACACCTTC	CASSPLPGQKPQGYGYTF
.	TRBV7-9	TRBJ1-6	.	TGTGCCAGCAGCCCCGTTTTCCAGGGCCGCTCACCCCTCCACTTT	CASSPVFQGRSPLHF
few	TRBV10-3	TRBJ1-1	.	TGTGCCATCAGTGGGGTTAGCAGCGGCACTGAAGCTTTCTTT	CAISGVSSGTEAFF
.	TRBV2	TRBJ1-2	TRBD1	TGTGCCAGCAGGGAAGGGGACAGGCCGAACTATGGCTACACCTTC	CASREGDRPNYGYTF
.	TRBV4-1	TRBJ1-4	TRBD1	TGCGCCAGCAGCCAAGTATTATCGGACAGGGGGAGTGAAAAACTGTTTTTT	CASSQVLSDRGSEKLFF
.	TRBV2	TRBJ2-5	.	TGTGCCAGCAGTGTAGCGAGGGTCCGGGTTCAAGAGACCCAGTACTTC	CASSVARVRVQETQYF
.	TRBV7-2	TRBJ2-3	TRBD2	TGTGCCAGCAGCCCAATAGCGGGAGGGGGAGCAGATACGCAGTATTTT	CASSPIAGGGADTQYF
.	TRBV5-1	TRBJ2-5	.	TGCGCCAGCAGCTTCGGGGAGACCCAGTACTTC	CASSFGETQYF
.	TRBV5-4	TRBJ2-7	.	TGTGCCAGCAGTCCATCCTACGAGCAGTACTTC	CASSPSYEQYF
.	TRBV4-1	TRBJ1-2	TRBD1	TGCGCCAGCAGCCGATCCCCGGGACAGATTAACTATGGCTACACCTTC	CASSRSPGQINYGYTF
.	TRBV19	TRBJ1-1	TRBD1	TGTGCCAGTAGGGTCTCAGGGGGCAGGAGGATTTACACTGAAGCTTTCTTT	CASRVSGGRRIYTEAFF
.	TRBV7-9	TRBJ1-5	TRBD1	TGTGCCAGCAGCCCCAACAGGGACAGTCAGCCCCAGCATTTT	CASSPNRDSQPQHF
.	TRBV6-5	TRBJ2-7	TRBD2	TGTGCCAGCAGAAGACTAGCGGAATCCTACGAGCAGTACTTC	CASRRLAESYEQYF
.	TRBV6-1	TRBJ2-2	.	TGTGCCAGCCAGGCGGTCAGGGTGGTTTCCGGGGAGCTGTTTTTT	CASQAVRVVSGELFF
.	TRBV30	TRBJ2-1	.	TGTGCCTGGGGGGGGTCCATATACAATGAGCAGTTCTTC	CAWGGSIYNEQFF
few	TRBV7-9	TRBJ2-7	.	TGTGCCAGCAGCTCGGTGGGGACACTTAGCTCCTACGAGCAGTACTTC	CASSSVGTLSSYEQYF